A few counts support the clone carrying this TCR beta chain. The entry originates in a study of T-cell reconstitution after alpha-beta-depleted transplantation in children. The CDR3 extends over 15 amino acids. Germline trimming cut 5 bases from V and 7 bases from J; bases unmatched to any gene: 7. CDR1 SGHDN and CDR2 FVKESK come from the germline V gene. Library preparation (for TCRbeta) was performed with unique molecular identifiers. TCRdb fed the PCR reads into MiXCR, producing one record per CDR3 protein. The sample consists of more than 120,000 distinct CDR3 sequences, around 10% of them appearing once.

The clonotype originates from a female patient between 2 and 10 years old who had a stem cell transplant for congenital amegakaryocytic thrombocytopenia, so the T cells may come from the graft donor. The chain couples TRBV14 to TRBJ2-5, with 13 bases matching TRBD2. The sample in question was PBMCs, mostly from graft donor cells, obtained 180 days after TCRalphabeta/CD19-depleted stem cell transplant. DNA of the CDR3: TGTGCCAGCAGCAAACTAGCGGGAGGGCGCGGGACCCAGTACTTC. It is translated as CASSKLAGGRGTQYF.